The TCR beta chain described here comes from a study of monozygotic twins with inflammatory bowel disease (dated by TCRdb to between 2017 and 2020). Regarding the research as a whole: The full study comprised approximately 28 monozygotic twin pairs: nine German pairs (four IBD-concordant, five IBD-discordant) and 19 IBD-discordant Danish pairs. Each individual had, on average, about 151 000 unique TCRalpha sequences and 181 000 unique TCRbeta sequences available for analysis. Within discordant pairs, disease-associated traits were sought mainly by comparing IBD patients with their genetically identical healthy co-twins.

Library construction relied on 5' RACE. For each TCR library, around 4,000 ng of total RNA was used. For each sample, cDNA synthesis with SMARTScribe reverse transcriptase was split into eight separate reactions. During cDNA synthesis, unique molecular identifiers containing a 6-nucleotide sample barcode were introduced by template switching. Amplification of TCRalpha and TCRbeta cDNA involved two nested PCRs of 16 and 9 cycles, and each PCR was followed by bead purification. Before amplification, the cDNA was treated with uracil DNA-glycosylase and purified using the QIAquick PCR purification kit. In the second PCR, Illumina TruSeq-compatible adapters and sample-specific barcodes were added. Library quality and concentration were checked on TapeStation and Qubit, and libraries were pooled at 5 to 6.5 ng each. Pooled libraries were sequenced on an Illumina HiSeq2500 single-index Rapid Run with 2 x 100 bp reads and custom sequencing primers. On the study's bioinformatics: MiGEC version 1.2.6 was used for UMI-based consensus assembly, which corrected PCR and sequencing errors. MiXCR version 2.1.1 handled V(D)J alignment, clonotype assembly and CDR3 extraction. To normalise gene usage, clonotype sharing and MAIT/NKT TCR abundance, the top 1000, 10 000 and 20 000 clonotypes in each sample were analysed. After downsampling to 27 000 UMIs, diversity was calculated as the inverse Simpson index using the vegan R package. Paired Mann-Whitney U tests were applied to discordant twin pairs, and Benjamini-Hochberg correction was used for multiple testing. Each CDR3 protein sequence appears as one entry after TCRdb reprocessed the reads, and no DNA is included. None of the V and J calls come from the authors' own analysis; TCRdb made them. For this sample, the table gives roughly 330,000 distinct CDR3 sequences. Under 2.5% of the sample lies in the top ten.

Overall study results and their limits: Concordant and discordant twins showed no difference in repertoire similarity, possibly because of limited statistical power. No single strong signal or clonotype linked to IBD turned up in the results, so the idea that one exists was not supported. Compared with healthy twins, IBD patients shared fewer clonotypes with other individuals, and the difference was most pronounced in patients with signs of disease activity. Distinction between different T cell subtypes could not be achieved in the analysis. Because patients received different immunosuppressive treatments, the repertoires may have picked up extra background noise and variability between individuals. A decrease in TCRbeta repertoire diversity, as measured by inverse Simpson index, was observed in IBD patients compared with their healthy co-twins.

Comment on this clonotype: Its recognized antigen is unknown.

From each donor, an approximately 2.4 ml peripheral blood sample was drawn into PAXgene tubes and stored at -80 degrees C. Without any T cell sorting, total RNA was extracted from whole blood using the PAXgene blood miRNA kit on an automated QIAcube. Deep TCRalpha and TCRbeta repertoire profiling with unique molecular barcoding was performed on peripheral blood of monozygotic twin pairs concordant or discordant for inflammatory bowel disease. Smoking habits were recorded for all twin pairs, with individuals classified as current, former or never smokers. The receptor's source is a human donor with ulcerative colitis or Crohn's disease, or a healthy co-twin of an affected twin (not recorded which). Specimen: blood.

The CDR3 amino acid sequence is: CASSLPGTGVGEAFF. The V and J segments used are TRBV27 and TRBJ1-1; checking the TCRdb D call of TRBD1 is not possible without DNA. The CDR3 spans 15 residues, from the cysteine through the phenylalanine. Only the protein is available. Reading the germline V gene (reference sequence) gives CDR1 MNHEY and CDR2 SMNVEV.